One and the same sample provided the 2 T cell receptor beta chains below, sequenced in a study of cytomegalovirus exposure and HLA in healthy donors. TCRdb keeps only in-frame clones here, not all; method: immunoSEQ multiplex PCR. The sample lists around 130,000 clones, roughly 91% occurring once. Sequencing used PBMCs. These receptors all stem from a man aged 30 to 39 in good health and CMV-seronegative.

The chain is built from TRBV5-1 and TRBJ1-6; 7 bases are shared with TRBD1. The CDR3 totals 18 residues. Looked up from germline, CDR1 is SGHRS and CDR2 is YFSETQ. J was trimmed by 4 bases and V by 0 bases; bases with no gene match: 10. The CDR3 loop is CASSLATGSPPYNSPLHF. For the CDR3, the DNA is TGCGCCAGCAGCTTGGCGACAGGGTCTCCTCCTTATAATTCACCCCTCCACTTT.

A few counts support this clone. The chain uses TRBV28 and TRBJ1-1; weak D call: TRBD1 (6 bases). V was clipped by 8 bases and J by 3 bases, with 10 bases between them. CDR1 MDHEN and CDR2 SYDVKM come from the germline V gene. The CDR3 extends over 12 amino acids. CDR3 sequence reads: CASSTGYTEAFF. The DNA for the CDR3 is TGTGCCAGCTCTACAGGGTACACTGAAGCTTTCTTT.